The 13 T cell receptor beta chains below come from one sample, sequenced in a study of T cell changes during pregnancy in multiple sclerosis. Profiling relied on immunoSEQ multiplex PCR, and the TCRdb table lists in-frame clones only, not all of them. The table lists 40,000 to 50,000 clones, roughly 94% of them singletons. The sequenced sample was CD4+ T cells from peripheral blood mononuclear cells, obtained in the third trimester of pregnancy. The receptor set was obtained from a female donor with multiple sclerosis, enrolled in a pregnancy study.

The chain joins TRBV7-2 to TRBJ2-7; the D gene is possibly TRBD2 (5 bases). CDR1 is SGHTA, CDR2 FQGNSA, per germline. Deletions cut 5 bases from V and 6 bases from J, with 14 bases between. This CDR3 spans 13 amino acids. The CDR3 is CASSPMARAEQYF. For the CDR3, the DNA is TGTGCCAGCAGCCCAATGGCGCGGGCCGAGCAGTACTTC.

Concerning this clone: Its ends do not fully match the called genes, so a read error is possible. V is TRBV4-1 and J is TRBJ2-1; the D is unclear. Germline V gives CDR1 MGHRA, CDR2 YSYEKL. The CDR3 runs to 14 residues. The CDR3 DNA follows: TGCGCCAGCAGCCAAGATGGCTCCTCCAATGAGCAGTTCTTC. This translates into CASSQDGSSNEQFF.

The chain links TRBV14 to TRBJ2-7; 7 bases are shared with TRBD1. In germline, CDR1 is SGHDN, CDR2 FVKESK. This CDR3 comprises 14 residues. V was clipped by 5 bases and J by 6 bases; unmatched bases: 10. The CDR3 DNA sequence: TGTGCCAGCAGCACCGGGACAGTCCTCTCCGAGCAGTACTTC. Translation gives CASSTGTVLSEQYF.

Here the CDR3 DNA reads TGTGCCAGCAGCTTGCTTTCCGGGACATTGGAGACCCAGTACTTC. It translates to CASSLLSGTLETQYF. The rearrangement links TRBV7-9 to TRBJ2-5; possibly TRBD1 for D (6 bases). V lost 3 bases, J lost 5 bases, and 16 bases lay in between. The CDR3 runs to 15 residues. Germline CDR1 SEHNR, CDR2 FQNEAQ (reference sequence). Based on the CDR3 plus reference TRBV7-9 and TRBJ2-5, the full variable domain is DTGVSQNPRHKITKRGQNVTFRCDPISEHNRLYWYRQTLGQGPEFLTYFQNEAQLEKSRLLSDRFSAERPKGSFSTLEIQRTEQGDSAMYLCASSLLSGTLETQYFGPGTRLLVL.

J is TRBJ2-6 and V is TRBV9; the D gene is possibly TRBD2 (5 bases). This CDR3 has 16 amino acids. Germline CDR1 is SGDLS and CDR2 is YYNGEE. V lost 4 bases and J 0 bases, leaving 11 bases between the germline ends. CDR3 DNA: TGTGCCAGCAGCCCCCCCCGGGGCTCTGGGGCCAACGTCCTGACTTTC. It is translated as CASSPPRGSGANVLTF.

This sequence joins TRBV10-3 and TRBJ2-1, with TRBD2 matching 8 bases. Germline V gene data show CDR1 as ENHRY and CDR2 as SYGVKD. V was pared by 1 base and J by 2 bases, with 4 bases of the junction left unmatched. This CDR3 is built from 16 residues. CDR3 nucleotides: TGTGCCATCAGTGAGTTTAGCGGGACTGCCTACAATGAGCAGTTCTTC. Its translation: CAISEFSGTAYNEQFF.

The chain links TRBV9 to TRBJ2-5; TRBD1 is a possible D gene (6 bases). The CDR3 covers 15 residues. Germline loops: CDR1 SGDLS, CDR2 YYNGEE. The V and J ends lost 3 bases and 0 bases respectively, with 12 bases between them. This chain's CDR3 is CASSAKQGYQETQYF. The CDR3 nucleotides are TGTGCCAGCAGCGCCAAACAGGGTTACCAAGAGACCCAGTACTTC. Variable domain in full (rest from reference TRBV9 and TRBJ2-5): DSGVTQTPKHLITATGQRVTLRCSPRSGDLSVYWYQQSLDQGLQFLIQYYNGEERAKGNILERFSAQQFPDLHSELNLSSLELGDSALYFCASSAKQGYQETQYFGPGTRLLVL.

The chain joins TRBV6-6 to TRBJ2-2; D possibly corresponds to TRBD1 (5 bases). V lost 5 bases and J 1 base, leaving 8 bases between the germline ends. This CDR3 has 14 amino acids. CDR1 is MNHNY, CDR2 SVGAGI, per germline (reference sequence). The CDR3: CASSIDRNTGELFF. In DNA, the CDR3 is TGTGCCAGCAGTATCGACAGGAACACCGGGGAGCTGTTTTTT.

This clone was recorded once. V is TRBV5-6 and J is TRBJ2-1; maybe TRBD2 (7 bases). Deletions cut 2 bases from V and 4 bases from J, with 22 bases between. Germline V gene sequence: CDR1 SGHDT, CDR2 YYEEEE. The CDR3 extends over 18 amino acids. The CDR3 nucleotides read TGTGCCAGCAGCTTACGATTTTCCCGGGGGGCGGGGTACAATGAGCAGTTCTTC. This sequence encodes CASSLRFSRGAGYNEQFF.

The CDR3: CASSAPEGAGQPQHF. The CDR3 region has the DNA TGTGCCAGCAGCGCCCCAGAGGGCGCGGGGCAGCCCCAGCATTTT. This sequence joins TRBV2 and TRBJ1-5; D uncertain. In germline, CDR1 is SNHLY, CDR2 FYNNEI. Between the trimmed V and J ends, which lost 6 bases and 7 bases, there was a span of 19 bases. CDR3 length: 15 residues.

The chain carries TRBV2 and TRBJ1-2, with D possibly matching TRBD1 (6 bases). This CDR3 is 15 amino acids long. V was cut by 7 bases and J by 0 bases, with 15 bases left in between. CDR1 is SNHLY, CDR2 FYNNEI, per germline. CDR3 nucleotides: TGTGCCAGCACCCTAGGACAGAGAGCTAACTATGGCTACACCTTC. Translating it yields CASTLGQRANYGYTF.

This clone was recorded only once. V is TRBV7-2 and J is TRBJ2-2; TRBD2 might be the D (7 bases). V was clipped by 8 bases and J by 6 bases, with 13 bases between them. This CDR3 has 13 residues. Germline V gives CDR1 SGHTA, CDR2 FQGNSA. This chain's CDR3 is CASPGGQAGELFF. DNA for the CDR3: TGTGCCAGCCCCGGGGGGCAGGCCGGGGAGCTGTTTTTT.

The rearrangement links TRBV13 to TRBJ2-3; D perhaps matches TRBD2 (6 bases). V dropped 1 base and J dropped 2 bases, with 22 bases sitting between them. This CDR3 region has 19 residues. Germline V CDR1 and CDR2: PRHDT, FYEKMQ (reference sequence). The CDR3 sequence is CASSLAFPPEGLPTDTQYF. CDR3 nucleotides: TGTGCCAGCAGCTTAGCTTTCCCCCCGGAGGGCCTACCCACAGATACGCAGTATTTT.